What follows describes a single T cell receptor (beta chain). Generated by immunoSEQ multiplex PCR, the TCRdb table keeps only in-frame clones and is missing some. The sample includes over 150,000 clones, 85% to 95% seen only once; the top ten take 1.3% to 1.5%. Germline V gives CDR1 LGHNA, CDR2 YNFKEQ. The CDR3 has 16 residues. The V gene end was trimmed by 4 bases and the J gene end by 2 bases; junction bases not matched to a gene: 7. This specimen comes from a study of control samples from healthy donors and cancer patients. The TCR originated in a young woman in good health. The chain employs TRBV4-2 and TRBJ2-5; 10 bases are shared with TRBD2. Sequencing was done on a sample of blood. Written as DNA, the CDR3 is TGTGCCAGCAGCCCTAGGACTAGCGGAGAGCAAGAGACCCAGTACTTC. Its protein is CASSPRTSGEQETQYF.